The 27 T cell receptor beta chains below all came from one sample that was sequenced in a study of cytomegalovirus exposure and HLA in healthy donors. PCR was performed using 60 Vbeta and 13 Jbeta primers. Profiled with immunoSEQ multiplex PCR; TCRdb holds only in-frame clones, not every one. The data show over 90,000 clones, roughly three quarters seen once. Sequences were obtained from PBMCs. The receptors were sampled from a man between 50 and 59 years old in good health and CMV-seropositive.

The CDR3 nucleotides read TGTGCCAGCAGTTTTTGGAGTCCGAACACCGGGGAGCTGTTTTTT. This codes for CASSFWSPNTGELFF. The gene calls are TRBV27 and TRBJ2-2, with D unclear. V was trimmed by 3 bases and J by 0 bases, leaving 8 bases between them. Germline V CDR1 and CDR2: MNHEY, SMNVEV (reference sequence). The CDR3 has 15 amino acids.

This clone was observed once. V is TRBV28 and J is TRBJ1-3; D is unclear. There are 16 residues in the CDR3. The germline V gene encodes CDR1 MDHEN and CDR2 SYDVKM. Trimming shortened V by 5 bases and J by 2 bases, and 16 bases separated the two germline ends. For the CDR3, the DNA is TGTGCCAGCAGTGCGATATTGGGCACAGCTGGAAACACCATATATTTT. Its translation: CASSAILGTAGNTIYF. Together with reference TRBV28 and TRBJ1-3, the CDR3 gives the full variable domain: DVKVTQSSRYLVKRTGEKVFLECVQDMDHENMFWYRQDPGLGLRLIYFSYDVKMKEKGDIPEGYSVSREKKERFSLILESASTNQTSMYLCASSAILGTAGNTIYFGEGSWLTVV.

This clone was counted only a few times. The rearrangement joins TRBV6-1 to TRBJ2-7; the D gene is possibly TRBD1 (6 bases). CDR3 length: 15 residues. V was pared by 1 base and J by 5 bases, with 15 bases between. Germline CDR1 reads MNHNS; CDR2 reads SASEGT. The CDR3 here is CASSEGGAGDHEQYF. For the CDR3, the DNA is TGTGCCAGCAGTGAAGGAGGGGCAGGGGATCACGAGCAGTACTTC.

V usage is TRBV5-1 and J usage is TRBJ2-3, with a weak D call TRBD1 (6 bases). Trimming took off 0 bases at V and 0 bases at J, with 17 bases between the two ends. The V gene's germline CDR1 is SGHRS and CDR2 YFSETQ. CDR3 length: 18 amino acids. The CDR3: CASSLGLTGPPSTDTQYF. The CDR3 region has the DNA TGCGCCAGCAGCTTGGGACTGACAGGCCCCCCTAGCACAGATACGCAGTATTTT. Full variable domain (rest looked up from reference TRBV5-1 and TRBJ2-3): KAGVTQTPRYLIKTRGQQVTLSCSPISGHRSVSWYQQTPGQGLQFLFEYFSETQRNKGNFPGRFSGRQFSNSRSEMNVSTLELGDSALYLCASSLGLTGPPSTDTQYFGPGTRLTVL.

The rearrangement joins TRBV10-3 to TRBJ1-4; the match to TRBD1 covers 10 bases. The CDR3 loop spans 14 amino acids. From germline, CDR1 is ENHRY and CDR2 SYGVKD. After removal of 3 bases from V and 8 bases from J, the junction contained 3 bases not matched to a gene. This CDR3 reads CAISDGTGVEKLFF. DNA for the CDR3: TGTGCCATCAGTGATGGGACAGGGGTCGAAAAACTGTTTTTT.

Points on this clone: The final CDR3 position lacks the conserved phenylalanine or tryptophan, pointing to a likely read error. It is unclear where the CDR3 begins or ends on the DNA, so no DNA is shown, and the CDR3 is as TCRdb lists it. This chain links TRBV12-5 with TRBJ1-2; whether TRBD1, the table's D call, matches the DNA was not checked. Germline V gene lookup returns CDR1 LGHNT and CDR2 FRNRAP. The CDR3 length equals 9 residues, ends included. CDR3 protein: CASGSSGQG.

This chain joins TRBV4-3 and TRBJ2-7; D uncertain. This CDR3 has 15 residues. Germline CDR1 is LGHNA and CDR2 is YSLEER. Trimming removed 0 bases from V and 0 bases from J, with 9 bases in between. The CDR3 protein is CASSQERANSYEQYF. The CDR3 region has the DNA TGCGCCAGCAGCCAAGAGCGAGCTAACTCCTACGAGCAGTACTTC.

This clone has just one count. V and J are TRBV10-1 and TRBJ2-7, with D unclear. CDR3 length: 14 amino acids. V was clipped by 2 bases and J by 3 bases, with 11 bases between them. Looked up from germline, CDR1 is WNHNN and CDR2 is SYGVQD (reference sequence). The CDR3 protein is CASSEAGSLYEQYF. CDR3 sequence (DNA): TGCGCCAGCAGTGAGGCAGGCTCCCTCTACGAGCAGTACTTC.

The genes are TRBV5-1 and TRBJ1-2; D possibly corresponds to TRBD1 (5 bases). The CDR3 length is 14 residues. Germline V gene lookup returns CDR1 SGHRS and CDR2 YFSETQ. V was trimmed by 4 bases and J by 4 bases, leaving 14 bases between them. The CDR3 here is CASSPSGDGYGYTF. The CDR3 DNA is TGCGCCAGCAGCCCTTCGGGGGATGGCTATGGCTACACCTTC. Together with reference TRBV5-1 and TRBJ1-2, the CDR3 gives the full variable domain: KAGVTQTPRYLIKTRGQQVTLSCSPISGHRSVSWYQQTPGQGLQFLFEYFSETQRNKGNFPGRFSGRQFSNSRSEMNVSTLELGDSALYLCASSPSGDGYGYTFGSGTRLTVV.

The chain links TRBV29-1 to TRBJ2-5; D might be TRBD2 (5 bases). V lost 4 bases and J 5 bases, leaving 5 bases between the germline ends. Germline values: CDR1 SQVTM, CDR2 ANQGSEA. The CDR3 sequence is 10 residues long. The CDR3 coding sequence is TGCAGCGTTGGAGGGGAGACCCAGTACTTC. Its translation is CSVGGETQYF.

This sequence joins TRBV9 and TRBJ2-3; 9 bases agree with TRBD1. With V trimmed by 2 bases and J by 3 bases, 7 bases remained unmatched. The germline gives CDR1 SGDLS, CDR2 YYNGEE. The CDR3 totals 16 residues. The CDR3, as DNA: TGTGCCAGCAGCGTGAACCGGGACAGGGAAACAGATACGCAGTATTTT. Translated, it gives CASSVNRDRETDTQYF.

The chain joins TRBV4-3 to TRBJ2-1; D is uncertain. The CDR3 is made up of 16 amino acids. From germline, CDR1 is LGHNA and CDR2 YSLEER. V was clipped by 1 base and J by 2 bases, with 12 bases between them. The CDR3 nucleotides are TGCGCCAGCAGCCAAGGTATAATGGAGACCTACAATGAGCAGTTCTTC. This codes for CASSQGIMETYNEQFF.

V gene TRBV14 combines with J gene TRBJ2-3, with 9 nucleotides matching TRBD2. From germline, CDR1 is SGHDN and CDR2 FVKESK. Trimming at V came to 0 bases and at J to 1 base, leaving 14 bases not matched to a gene. The CDR3 is made up of 20 amino acids. CDR3 region: CASSQEAFGGRAQGTDTQYF. CDR3 bases: TGTGCCAGCAGCCAAGAGGCCTTCGGCGGGAGGGCTCAGGGCACAGATACGCAGTATTTT.

The rearrangement joins TRBV2 to TRBJ1-2; tentatively, D is TRBD1 (6 bases). CDR3 length equals 15 residues. V was cut by 2 bases and J by 4 bases, with 14 bases left in between. CDR1 is SNHLY and CDR2 is FYNNEI in the germline V gene. CDR3 residues: CASSERGGLGYGYTF. Written as DNA, the CDR3 is TGTGCCAGCAGTGAACGGGGGGGGCTTGGCTATGGCTACACCTTC.

The chain recombines TRBV11-2 with TRBJ2-7, with 11 bases lining up with TRBD2. The CDR3 extends over 15 amino acids. V lost 2 bases to trimming and J lost 6 bases; unmatched junction nucleotides: 6. The germline CDR1 and CDR2 sequences are SGHAT and FQNNGV. The CDR3 loop reads CASSLLTSGGGEQYF. CDR3 coding DNA: TGTGCCAGCAGCTTACTAACTAGCGGGGGCGGCGAGCAGTACTTC.

V usage is TRBV11-2 and J usage is TRBJ2-7, with D unresolved. V lost 3 bases and J 12 bases, leaving 12 bases between the germline ends. The CDR3 has 11 amino acids. Germline-derived CDR1 and CDR2 are SGHAT and FQNNGV. As DNA, the CDR3 is TGTGCCAGCAGCTTCAAGACTCGGCGGTACTTC. Residues: CASSFKTRRYF.

This sequence joins TRBV7-8 and TRBJ1-5, with TRBD1 matching 7 bases. The CDR3 covers 17 residues. The junction had 10 bases not matched to a gene; V was cut back by 5 bases and J by 0 bases. Per the germline V gene, CDR1 is SGHVS and CDR2 is FQNEAQ. The CDR3 region has the DNA TGTGCCAGCAGCCTGACAGGGCGATGGAATAGCAATCAGCCCCAGCATTTT. Encoded protein: CASSLTGRWNSNQPQHF.

This chain links TRBV18 with TRBJ2-7; maybe TRBD1 (6 bases). The ends were cut back, 2 bases at V and 2 bases at J, with 13 bases in the middle. Germline loops: CDR1 KGHSH, CDR2 LQKENI. The CDR3 runs to 15 residues. CDR3 in amino acids: CASSPGQNAAYEQYF. CDR3 sequence (DNA): TGTGCCAGCTCACCAGGACAGAACGCTGCCTACGAGCAGTACTTC.

The chain has TRBV7-9 and TRBJ1-2; the match to TRBD1 covers 9 bases. The germline V gene encodes CDR1 SEHNR and CDR2 FQNEAQ (reference sequence). Trimming took 5 bases from V and 3 from J; bases not matched to a gene: 7. The CDR3 spans 15 residues. The CDR3 DNA follows: TGTGCCAGCAGCCAAGGAACAGGGGGCGACTATGGCTACACCTTC. This sequence encodes CASSQGTGGDYGYTF.

V usage is TRBV6-1 and J usage is TRBJ1-5; 9 positions match TRBD1. Unmatched junction bases numbered 1, after V lost 6 bases and J lost 1 base. CDR1 and CDR2 (germline): MNHNS, SASEGT. CDR3 length equals 14 residues. CDR3 DNA: TGTGCCAGCAGACAGGGGGCGAGCAATCAGCCCCAGCATTTT. Amino acid sequence: CASRQGASNQPQHF.

This clone was observed a single time. The chain employs TRBV9 and TRBJ2-4; 7 nucleotides match TRBD1. CDR1 and CDR2 from the germline V gene are SGDLS and YYNGEE. Losses at the gene ends were 3 bases for V and 8 bases for J; bases not matched to a gene: 11. The CDR3 is made up of 15 amino acids. CDR3 region: CASSAGQEWRHIQYF. In nucleotides, the CDR3 is TGTGCCAGCAGCGCTGGACAGGAGTGGAGGCACATTCAGTACTTC. Drawing the rest from reference TRBV9 and TRBJ2-4, the complete variable domain is DSGVTQTPKHLITATGQRVTLRCSPRSGDLSVYWYQQSLDQGLQFLIQYYNGEERAKGNILERFSAQQFPDLHSELNLSSLELGDSALYFCASSAGQEWRHIQYFGAGTRLSVL.

The chain combines TRBV6-1 with TRBJ2-1; 10 nucleotides agree with TRBD2. The J segment lost 7 bases and the V segment lost 2 bases, leaving 5 bases of the junction unmatched. The CDR3 extends over 15 amino acids. From germline, CDR1 is MNHNS and CDR2 SASEGT. The CDR3 DNA reads as TGTGCCAGCAGTGAAAAATCTAGCGGGAGTAATGAGCAGTTCTTC. It encodes CASSEKSSGSNEQFF.

This chain joins TRBV9 and TRBJ2-1, with 9 bases lining up with TRBD2. Unmatched junction bases numbered 6, after V lost 1 base and J lost 4 bases. CDR1 SGDLS and CDR2 YYNGEE come from the germline V gene. The CDR3 loop spans 16 amino acids. In DNA form, the CDR3 reads TGTGCCAGCAGCGTACTAGCGGGATCGGGGTACAATGAGCAGTTCTTC. This sequence encodes CASSVLAGSGYNEQFF.

This chain joins TRBV7-2 and TRBJ1-4, with D perhaps matching TRBD1 (6 bases). This CDR3 has 17 amino acids. V dropped 0 bases and J dropped 0 bases, with 11 bases sitting between them. From germline, CDR1 is SGHTA and CDR2 FQGNSA. For the CDR3, the DNA is TGTGCCAGCAGCTTAGCAGGGGGGGCGACAACTAATGAAAAACTGTTTTTT. Translated, it gives CASSLAGGATTNEKLFF.

Comments on this clone: A read error may account for a junction end that differs from germline. The identical CDR3 is also encoded by other nucleotide sequences in the sample. The chain couples TRBV6-1 to TRBJ2-7; TRBD1 is a possible D gene (6 bases). Germline CDR1 and CDR2: MNHNS and SASEGT. This CDR3 is built from 15 residues. This chain's CDR3 is CASSRTTGSSYEQYF. DNA for the CDR3: TGTGCCAGCAGTCGCACGACAGGCAGCTCCTACGAGCAGTATTTC.

The V gene is TRBV6-1, the J gene TRBJ2-7, with 9 bases aligning to TRBD1. Per germline, CDR1 MNHNS and CDR2 SASEGT. V was pared by 5 bases and J by 5 bases, with 10 bases of the junction left unmatched. CDR3 size: 15 residues. The CDR3 protein is CASSPAGQGEDEQYF. The CDR3 region has the DNA TGTGCCAGCAGTCCGGCGGGACAGGGCGAAGACGAGCAGTACTTC.

The chain is built from TRBV10-3 and TRBJ2-5; TRBD1 agrees at 7 bases. CDR3 length: 17 amino acids. V trimming: 6 bases; J trimming: 2 bases; junction bases outside the gene matches: 15. Germline CDR1 ENHRY, CDR2 SYGVKD. The CDR3 DNA reads TGTGCCATCAGAGGGTCGACCGGGACAGTCGGGCAAGAGACCCAGTACTTC. Protein: CAIRGSTGTVGQETQYF.